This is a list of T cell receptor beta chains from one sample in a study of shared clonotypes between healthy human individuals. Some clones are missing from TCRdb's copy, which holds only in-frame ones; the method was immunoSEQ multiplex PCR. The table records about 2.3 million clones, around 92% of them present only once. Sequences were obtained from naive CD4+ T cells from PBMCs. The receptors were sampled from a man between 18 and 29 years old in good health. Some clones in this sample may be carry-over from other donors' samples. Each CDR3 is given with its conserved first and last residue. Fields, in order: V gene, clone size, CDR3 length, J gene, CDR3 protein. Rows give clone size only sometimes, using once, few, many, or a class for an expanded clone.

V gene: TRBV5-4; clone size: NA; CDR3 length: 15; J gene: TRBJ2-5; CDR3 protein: CASSLSDGGGETQYF
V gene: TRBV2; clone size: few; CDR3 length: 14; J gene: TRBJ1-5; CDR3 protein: CASSERREGQPQHF
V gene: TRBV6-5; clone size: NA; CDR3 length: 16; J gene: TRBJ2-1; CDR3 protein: CASSYKGTGILNEQFF
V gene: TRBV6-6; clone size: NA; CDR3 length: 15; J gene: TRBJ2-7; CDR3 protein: CASSYPSQTKGEQYF
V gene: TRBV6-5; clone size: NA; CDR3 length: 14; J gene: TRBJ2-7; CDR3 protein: CASKWGGSSYEQYF
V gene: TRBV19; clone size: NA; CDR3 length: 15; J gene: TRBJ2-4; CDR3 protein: CASSRQGEAKNIQYF
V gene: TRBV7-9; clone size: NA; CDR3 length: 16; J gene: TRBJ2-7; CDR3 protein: CASSPTGQGVPYEQYF
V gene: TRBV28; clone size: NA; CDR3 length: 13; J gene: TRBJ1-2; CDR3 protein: CASSLLGPGGYTF
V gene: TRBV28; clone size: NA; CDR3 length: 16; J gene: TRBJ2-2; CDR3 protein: CASSPPGLAATGELFF
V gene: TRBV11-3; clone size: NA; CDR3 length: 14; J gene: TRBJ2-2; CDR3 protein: CASSNRRTTGELFF
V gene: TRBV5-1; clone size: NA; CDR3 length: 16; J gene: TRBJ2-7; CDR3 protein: CASSSATSGSSYEQYF
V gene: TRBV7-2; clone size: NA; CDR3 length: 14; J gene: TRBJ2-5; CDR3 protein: CASSLLGQKETQYF
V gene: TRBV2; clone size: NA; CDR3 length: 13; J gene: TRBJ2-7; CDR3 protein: CAISGGAPYEQYF
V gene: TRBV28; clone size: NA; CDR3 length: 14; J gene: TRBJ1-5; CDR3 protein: CASSLAGAIKPQHF
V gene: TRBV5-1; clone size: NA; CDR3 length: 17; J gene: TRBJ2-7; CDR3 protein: CASSLGLYGGTSYEQYF
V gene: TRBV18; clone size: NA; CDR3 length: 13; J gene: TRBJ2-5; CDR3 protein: CASSRTVQETQYF
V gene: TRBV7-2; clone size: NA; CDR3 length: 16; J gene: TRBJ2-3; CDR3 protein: CASSFCPRGVTDTQYF
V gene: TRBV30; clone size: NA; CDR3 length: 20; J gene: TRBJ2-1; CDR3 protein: CAWSPLGTGNPFFPYNEQFF
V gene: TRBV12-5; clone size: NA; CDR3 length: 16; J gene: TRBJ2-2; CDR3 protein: CASGPDPGQGAWELFF
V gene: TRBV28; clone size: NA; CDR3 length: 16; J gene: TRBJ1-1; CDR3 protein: CASSPTRPAENTEAFF
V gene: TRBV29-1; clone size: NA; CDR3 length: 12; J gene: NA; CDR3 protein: CSIRQGPGEQYF
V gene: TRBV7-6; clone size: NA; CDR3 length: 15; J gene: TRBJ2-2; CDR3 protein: CASSLDGGTTGELFF
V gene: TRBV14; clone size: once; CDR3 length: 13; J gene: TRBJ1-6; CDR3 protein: CASSPPRGSPLHF
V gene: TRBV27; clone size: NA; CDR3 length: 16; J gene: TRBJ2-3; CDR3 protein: CASSLGGLGYTDTQYF
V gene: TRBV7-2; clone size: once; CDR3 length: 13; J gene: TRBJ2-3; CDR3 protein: CASSSDSTDTQYF
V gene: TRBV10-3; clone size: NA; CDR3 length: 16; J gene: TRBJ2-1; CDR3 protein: CAISEPTGGPYNEQFF
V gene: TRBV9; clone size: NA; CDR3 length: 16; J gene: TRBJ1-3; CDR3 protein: CASSVAGGQLGNTIYF
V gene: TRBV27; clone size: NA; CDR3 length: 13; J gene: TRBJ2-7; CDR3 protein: CASSFSRRYEQYF
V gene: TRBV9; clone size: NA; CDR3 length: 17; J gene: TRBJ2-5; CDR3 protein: CASSPTISGRASETQYF
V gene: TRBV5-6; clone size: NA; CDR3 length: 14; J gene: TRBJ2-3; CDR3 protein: CASSWAASTDTQYF
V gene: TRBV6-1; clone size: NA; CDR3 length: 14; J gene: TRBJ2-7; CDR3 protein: CASSQRGGPYEQYF
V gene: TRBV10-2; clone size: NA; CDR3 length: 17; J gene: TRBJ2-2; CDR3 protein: CASREGLGTSSTGELFF
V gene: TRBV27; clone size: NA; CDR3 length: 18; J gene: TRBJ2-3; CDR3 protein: CASSTRTGGYRGTDTQYF
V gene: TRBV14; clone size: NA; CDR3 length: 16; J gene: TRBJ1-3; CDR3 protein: CASSTLDSLSGNTIYF
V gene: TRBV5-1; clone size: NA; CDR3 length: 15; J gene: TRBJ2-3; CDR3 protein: CASSRGGLTTDTQYF
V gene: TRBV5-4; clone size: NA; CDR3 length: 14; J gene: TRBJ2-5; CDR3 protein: CASSLEAGVETQYF
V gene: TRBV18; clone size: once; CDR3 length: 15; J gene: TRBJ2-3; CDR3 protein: CASKILAGGTDTQYF
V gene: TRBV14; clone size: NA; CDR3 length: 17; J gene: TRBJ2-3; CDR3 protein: CASSQVPSGRWTDTQYF
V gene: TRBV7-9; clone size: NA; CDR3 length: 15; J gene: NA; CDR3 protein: CASSLAAGHGYEQYF
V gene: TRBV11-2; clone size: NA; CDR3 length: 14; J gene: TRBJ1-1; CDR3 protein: CASSFDRVDTEAFF
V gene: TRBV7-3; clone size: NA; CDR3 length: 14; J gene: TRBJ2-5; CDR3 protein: CASSPNGGQETQYF
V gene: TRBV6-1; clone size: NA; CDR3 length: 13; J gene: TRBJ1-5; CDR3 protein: CAAGQVSNQPQHF
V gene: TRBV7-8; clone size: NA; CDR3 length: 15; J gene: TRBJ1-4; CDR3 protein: CASSHAPATNEKLFF
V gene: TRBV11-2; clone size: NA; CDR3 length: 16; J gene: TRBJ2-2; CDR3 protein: CASSILGQGRPGELFF
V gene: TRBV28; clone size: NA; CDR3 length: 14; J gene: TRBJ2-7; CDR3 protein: CASRGSKSSYEQYF
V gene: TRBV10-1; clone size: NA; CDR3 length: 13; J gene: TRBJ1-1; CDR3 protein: CASRRDPNTEAFF
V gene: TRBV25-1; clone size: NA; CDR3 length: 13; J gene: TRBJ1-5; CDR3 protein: CATTDRGDQPQHF
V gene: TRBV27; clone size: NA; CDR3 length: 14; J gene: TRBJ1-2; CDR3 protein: CASGKDRDSDGYTF
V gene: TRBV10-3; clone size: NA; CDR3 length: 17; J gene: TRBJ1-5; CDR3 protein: CAISESISAYSNQPQHF
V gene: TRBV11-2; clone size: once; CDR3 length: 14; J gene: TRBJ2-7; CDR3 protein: CASSGTSGPSEQYF
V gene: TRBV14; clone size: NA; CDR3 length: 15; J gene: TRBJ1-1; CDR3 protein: CASSQVGTLNTEAFF
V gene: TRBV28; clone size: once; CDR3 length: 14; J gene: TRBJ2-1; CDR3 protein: CATKGGVTYNEQFF